This section outlines one TCR beta chain sequence together with its context. Its antigen is as yet unknown. This entry comes from a study of shared clonotypes between healthy human individuals. General observations from the study: When naive CD4 clonotypes were compared across a few donors, approximately 5% were shared. Sample collection involved blood only; tissue repertoires are likely different.

Deep-level running was used for the assay. Produced via immunoSEQ multiplex PCR; TCRdb's table is partial and in-frame only. The table has 950,000 to 1,200,000 clones, 60% to 85% seen once. The receptor's source is a man aged 18 to 29 in good health. Some clones in this sample may be carry-over from other donors' samples. The sample taken for sequencing was memory CD4+ T cells from PBMCs. Subset defined: CD45RA-negative fraction.

This CDR3 reads CASRRLAGTDTQYF. The DNA of the CDR3 is TGTGCCAGCAGGAGACTAGCCGGCACAGATACGCAGTATTTT. V and J are TRBV11-2 and TRBJ2-3; TRBD2 agrees at 7 bases. The germline V gene encodes CDR1 SGHAT and CDR2 FQNNGV. CDR3 length: 14 amino acids. V was clipped by 6 bases and J by 1 base; unmatched bases: 4. Using reference TRBV11-2 and TRBJ2-3 for the parts outside the CDR3, the full variable domain is EAGVAQSPRYKIIEKRQSVAFWCNPISGHATLYWYQQILGQGPKLLIQFQNNGVVDDSQLPKDRFSAERLKGVDSTLKIQPAKLEDSAVYLCASRRLAGTDTQYFGPGTRLTVL.